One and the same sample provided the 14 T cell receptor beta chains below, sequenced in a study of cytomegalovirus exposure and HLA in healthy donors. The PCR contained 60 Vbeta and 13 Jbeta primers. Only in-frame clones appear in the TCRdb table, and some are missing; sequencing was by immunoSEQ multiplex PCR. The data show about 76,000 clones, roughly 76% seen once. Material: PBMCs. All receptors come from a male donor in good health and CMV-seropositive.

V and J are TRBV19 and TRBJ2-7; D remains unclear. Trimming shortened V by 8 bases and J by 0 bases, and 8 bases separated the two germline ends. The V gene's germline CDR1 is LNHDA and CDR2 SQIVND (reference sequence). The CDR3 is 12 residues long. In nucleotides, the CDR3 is TGTGCCAGTCAGCACAGCTCCTACGAGCAGTACTTC. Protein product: CASQHSSYEQYF.

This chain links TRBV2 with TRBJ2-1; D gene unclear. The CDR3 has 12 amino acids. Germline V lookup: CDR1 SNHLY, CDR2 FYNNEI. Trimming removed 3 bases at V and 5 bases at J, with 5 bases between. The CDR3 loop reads CASSDTDNEQFF. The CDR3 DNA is TGTGCCAGCAGTGACACAGACAATGAGCAGTTCTTC.

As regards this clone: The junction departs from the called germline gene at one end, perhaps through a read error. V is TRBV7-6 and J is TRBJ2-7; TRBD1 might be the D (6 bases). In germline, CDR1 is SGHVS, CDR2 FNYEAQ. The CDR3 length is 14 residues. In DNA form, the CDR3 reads TGTGCCAGCAGCTTATCTCGCCGGGACACCCCTCAGGACTTC. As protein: CASSLSRRDTPQDF.

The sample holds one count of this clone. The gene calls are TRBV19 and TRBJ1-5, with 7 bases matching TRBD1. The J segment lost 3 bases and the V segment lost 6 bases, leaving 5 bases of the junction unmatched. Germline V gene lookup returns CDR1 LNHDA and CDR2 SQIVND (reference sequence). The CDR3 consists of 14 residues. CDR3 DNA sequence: TGTGCCAGTAGCGGGGGACAGACCAATCAGCCCCAGCATTTT. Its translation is CASSGGQTNQPQHF.

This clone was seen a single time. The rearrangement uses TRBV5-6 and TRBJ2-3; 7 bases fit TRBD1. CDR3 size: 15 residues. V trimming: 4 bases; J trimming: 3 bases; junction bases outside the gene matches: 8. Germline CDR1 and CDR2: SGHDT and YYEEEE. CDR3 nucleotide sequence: TGTGCCAGCAGCCTGACAGGGAAAATTACAGATACGCAGTATTTT. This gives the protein CASSLTGKITDTQYF.

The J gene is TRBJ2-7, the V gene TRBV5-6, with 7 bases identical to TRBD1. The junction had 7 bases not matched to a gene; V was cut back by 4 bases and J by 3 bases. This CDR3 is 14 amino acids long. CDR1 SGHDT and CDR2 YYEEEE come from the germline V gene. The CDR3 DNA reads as TGTGCCAGCAGCGAACAGGGGTCCAACTACGAGCAGTACTTC. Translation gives CASSEQGSNYEQYF.

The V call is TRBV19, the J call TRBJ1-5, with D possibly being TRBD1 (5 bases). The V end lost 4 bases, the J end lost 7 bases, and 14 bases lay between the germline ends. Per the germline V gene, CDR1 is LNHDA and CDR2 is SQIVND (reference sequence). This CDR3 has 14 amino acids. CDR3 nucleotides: TGTGCCAGTAGTACACCGGGCCCAGGGCAGCCCCAGCATTTT. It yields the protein CASSTPGPGQPQHF.

The CDR3 is CASSYSIWGGSPLHF. The CDR3 DNA sequence: TGTGCCAGCAGTTACTCGATATGGGGGGGATCACCCCTCCACTTT. The V and J genes are TRBV6-5 and TRBJ1-6, with D perhaps TRBD1 (5 bases). The CDR3 contains 15 residues. V was trimmed by 0 bases and J by 10 bases, leaving 13 bases between them. The germline gives CDR1 MNHEY, CDR2 SVGAGI.

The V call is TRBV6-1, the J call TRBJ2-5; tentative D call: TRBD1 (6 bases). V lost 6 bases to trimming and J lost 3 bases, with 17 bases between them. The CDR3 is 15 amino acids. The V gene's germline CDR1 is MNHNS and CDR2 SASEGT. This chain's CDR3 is CASSLSRQAEETQYF. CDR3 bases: TGTGCCAGCAGCCTAAGCCGACAGGCGGAAGAGACCCAGTACTTC.

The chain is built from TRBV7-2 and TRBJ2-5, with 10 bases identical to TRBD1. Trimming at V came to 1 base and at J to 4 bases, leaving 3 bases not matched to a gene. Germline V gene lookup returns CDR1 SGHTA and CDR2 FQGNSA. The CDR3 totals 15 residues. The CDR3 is CASSLGQGARETQYF. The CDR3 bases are TGTGCCAGCAGCTTAGGACAGGGGGCGCGAGAGACCCAGTACTTC.

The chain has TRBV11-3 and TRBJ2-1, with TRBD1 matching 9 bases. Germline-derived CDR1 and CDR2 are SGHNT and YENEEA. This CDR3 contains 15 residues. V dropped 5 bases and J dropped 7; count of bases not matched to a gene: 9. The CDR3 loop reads CASSHRDRVLNEQFF. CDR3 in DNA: TGTGCCAGCAGCCACCGGGACAGGGTTCTTAATGAGCAGTTCTTC.

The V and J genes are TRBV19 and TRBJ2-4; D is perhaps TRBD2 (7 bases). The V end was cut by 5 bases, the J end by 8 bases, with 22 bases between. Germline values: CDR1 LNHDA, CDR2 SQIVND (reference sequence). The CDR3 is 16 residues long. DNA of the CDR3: TGTGCCAGTAGTGGGAGGGGGGCAGAGTCGACGGACATTCAGTACTTC. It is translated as CASSGRGAESTDIQYF.

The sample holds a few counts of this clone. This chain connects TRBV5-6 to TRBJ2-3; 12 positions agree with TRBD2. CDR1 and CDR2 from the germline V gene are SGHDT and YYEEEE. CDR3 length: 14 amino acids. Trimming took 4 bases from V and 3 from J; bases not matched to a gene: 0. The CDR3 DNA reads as TGTGCCAGCAGCCTAGCGGGAGGGACAGATACGCAGTATTTT. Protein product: CASSLAGGTDTQYF.

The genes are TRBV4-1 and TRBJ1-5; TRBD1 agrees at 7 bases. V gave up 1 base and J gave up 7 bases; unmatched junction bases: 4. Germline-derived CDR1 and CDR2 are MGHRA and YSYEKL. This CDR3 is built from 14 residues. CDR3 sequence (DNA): TGCGCCAGCAGCCAAGGCAGGGGGAACCAGCCCCAGCATTTT. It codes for CASSQGRGNQPQHF.